This T cell receptor beta chain was profiled in a study of STAT5B mutations in CD4+ large granular lymphocyte leukemia. CDR3 size: 15 residues. The ends lost 6 bases at V and 1 base at J; junction bases unmatched: 6. CDR1 WSHSY and CDR2 SAAADI come from the germline V gene. Here immunoSEQ multiplex PCR was the method, and the copy in TCRdb shows in-frame clones only, minus some. The sample lists more than 20,000 clones, around 75% occurring once. Sequences were obtained from CD4+ T cells from blood buffy coats. This chain links TRBV10-2 with TRBJ2-1; 7 bases match TRBD2. This clonotype was sampled from a human donor in good health. The CDR3 spells CASSPSGASYNEQFF. The CDR3 bases are TGCGCCAGCAGCCCCAGCGGGGCTTCCTACAATGAGCAGTTCTTC.